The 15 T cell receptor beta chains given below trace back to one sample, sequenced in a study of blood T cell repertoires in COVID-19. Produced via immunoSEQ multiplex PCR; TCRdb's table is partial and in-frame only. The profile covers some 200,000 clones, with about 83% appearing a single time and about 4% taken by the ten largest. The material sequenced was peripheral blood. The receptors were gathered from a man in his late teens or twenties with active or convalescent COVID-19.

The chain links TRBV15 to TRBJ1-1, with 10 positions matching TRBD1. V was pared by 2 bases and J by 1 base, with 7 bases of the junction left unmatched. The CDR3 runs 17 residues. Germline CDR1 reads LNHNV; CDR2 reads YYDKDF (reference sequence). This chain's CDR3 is CATSRPDRGRENTEAFF. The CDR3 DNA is TGTGCCACCAGCAGACCCGACAGGGGGCGAGAGAACACTGAAGCTTTCTTT.

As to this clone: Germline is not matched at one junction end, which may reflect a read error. CDR3 nucleotides: TGTGCCAGCAGTTTCGGTGGAGCGGAGGTCTATTTT. Translating gives CASSFGGAEVYF. This sequence joins TRBV28 and TRBJ1-5; the D is unclear. The CDR3 runs 12 residues. The germline V gene encodes CDR1 MDHEN and CDR2 SYDVKM.

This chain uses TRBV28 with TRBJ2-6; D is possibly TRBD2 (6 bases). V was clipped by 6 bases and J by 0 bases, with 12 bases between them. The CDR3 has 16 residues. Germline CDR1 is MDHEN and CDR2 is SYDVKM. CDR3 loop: CASSLAGSSGANVLTF. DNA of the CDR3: TGTGCCAGCAGCCTGGCGGGATCCTCTGGGGCCAACGTCCTGACTTTC.

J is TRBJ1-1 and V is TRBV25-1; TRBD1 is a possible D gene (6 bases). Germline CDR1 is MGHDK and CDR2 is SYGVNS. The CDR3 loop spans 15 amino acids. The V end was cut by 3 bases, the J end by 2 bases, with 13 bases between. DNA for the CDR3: TGTGCCAGCAGTGACCTCACAGGGATTAACACTGAAGCTTTCTTT. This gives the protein CASSDLTGINTEAFF.

The DNA for the CDR3 is TGTGCCAGCAGCGCCGGGACTACGAACACCGGGGAGCTGTTTTTT. Translated, it gives CASSAGTTNTGELFF. The rearrangement uses TRBV9 and TRBJ2-2; 7 positions agree with TRBD2. The CDR3 has 15 residues. Losses at the gene ends were 3 bases for V and 0 bases for J; bases not matched to a gene: 2. CDR1 and CDR2 (germline): SGDLS, YYNGEE.

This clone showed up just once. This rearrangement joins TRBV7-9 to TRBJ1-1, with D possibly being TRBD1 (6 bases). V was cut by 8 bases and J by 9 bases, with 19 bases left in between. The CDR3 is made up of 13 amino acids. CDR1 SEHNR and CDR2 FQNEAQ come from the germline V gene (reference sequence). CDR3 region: CASSNRVQGKAFF. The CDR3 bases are TGTGCCAGCTCGAATCGCGTACAGGGTAAAGCTTTCTTT.

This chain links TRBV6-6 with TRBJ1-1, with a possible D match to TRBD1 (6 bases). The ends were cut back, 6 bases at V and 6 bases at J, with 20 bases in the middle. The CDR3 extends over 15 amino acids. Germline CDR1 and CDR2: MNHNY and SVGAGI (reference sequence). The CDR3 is CASRRQQGIASEAFF. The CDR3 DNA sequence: TGTGCCAGCAGACGACAACAGGGCATCGCTTCTGAAGCTTTCTTT.

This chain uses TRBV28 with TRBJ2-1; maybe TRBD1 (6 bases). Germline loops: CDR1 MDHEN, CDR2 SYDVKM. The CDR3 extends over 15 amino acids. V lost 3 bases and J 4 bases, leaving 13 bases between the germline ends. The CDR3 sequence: CASSFGGQIYNEQFF. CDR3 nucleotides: TGTGCCAGCAGTTTTGGGGGCCAGATATACAATGAGCAGTTCTTC.

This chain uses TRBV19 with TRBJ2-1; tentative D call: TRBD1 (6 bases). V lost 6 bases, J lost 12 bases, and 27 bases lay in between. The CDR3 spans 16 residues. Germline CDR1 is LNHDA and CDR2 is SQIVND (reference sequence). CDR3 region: CASRITGDSARGGQFF. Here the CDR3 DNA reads TGTGCCAGTAGGATTACGGGCGACTCCGCCCGAGGGGGGCAGTTCTTC. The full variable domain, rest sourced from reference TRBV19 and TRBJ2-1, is DGGITQSPKYLFRKEGQNVTLSCEQNLNHDAMYWYRQDPGQGLRLIYYSQIVNDFQKGDIAEGYSVSREKKESFPLTVTSAQKNPTAFYLCASRITGDSARGGQFFGPGTRLTVL.

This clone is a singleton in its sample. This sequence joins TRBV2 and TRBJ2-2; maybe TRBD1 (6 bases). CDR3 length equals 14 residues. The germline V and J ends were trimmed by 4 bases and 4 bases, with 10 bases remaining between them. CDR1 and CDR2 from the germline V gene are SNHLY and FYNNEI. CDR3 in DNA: TGTGCCAGCAGTGGGACAGAGGGCACCGGGGAGCTGTTTTTT. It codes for CASSGTEGTGELFF.

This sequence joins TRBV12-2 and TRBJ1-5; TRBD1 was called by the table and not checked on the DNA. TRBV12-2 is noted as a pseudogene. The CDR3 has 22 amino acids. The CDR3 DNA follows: TGTGCAAGTCGCTTTTGTTTAGGGTTGCGCGGATCGCCAGGGGGTAGTAATCAGCCCCAGCATTTT. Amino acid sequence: CASRFCLGLRGSPGGSNQPQHF.

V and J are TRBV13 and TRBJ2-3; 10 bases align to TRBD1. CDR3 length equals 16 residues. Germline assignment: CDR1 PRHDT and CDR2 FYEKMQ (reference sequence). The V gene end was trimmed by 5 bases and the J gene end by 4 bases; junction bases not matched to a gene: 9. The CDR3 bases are TGTGCCAGCAGCCTAACCGGGACAGGGGACCCAGATACGCAGTATTTT. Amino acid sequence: CASSLTGTGDPDTQYF.

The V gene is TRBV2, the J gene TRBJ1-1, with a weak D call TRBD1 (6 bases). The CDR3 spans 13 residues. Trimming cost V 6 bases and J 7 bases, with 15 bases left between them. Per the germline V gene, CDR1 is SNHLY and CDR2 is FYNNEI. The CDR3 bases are TGTGCCAGCAGCGGTGGACAGCACATTGAAGCTTTCTTT. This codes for CASSGGQHIEAFF.

As DNA, the CDR3 is TGTGCCAGCAGCAAAAGTATGGGACAGGGGCTGAACACTGAAGCTTTCTTT. It codes for CASSKSMGQGLNTEAFF. The chain couples TRBV21-1 to TRBJ1-1; the tabulated D call, TRBD1, remains unverified against the DNA. TRBV21-1 constitutes a pseudogene. There are 17 residues in the CDR3.

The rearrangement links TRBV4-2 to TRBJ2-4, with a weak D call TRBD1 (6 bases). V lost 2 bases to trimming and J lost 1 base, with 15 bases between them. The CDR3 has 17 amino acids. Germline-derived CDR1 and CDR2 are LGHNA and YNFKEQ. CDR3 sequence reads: CASSQPSGDLAKNIQYF. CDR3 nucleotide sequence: TGTGCCAGCAGCCAACCGTCAGGGGATCTGGCCAAAAACATTCAGTACTTC.